This TCR beta chain was retrieved from a study of cytomegalovirus exposure and HLA in healthy donors (dated by TCRdb to the late 2010s). At the level of the whole study: The 666 repertoires of the first cohort and the 95 to 150 validation repertoires were produced on the same platform, according to a later analysis. The study aimed to test whether signatures of past pathogen exposure could be identified by cataloging public T cell receptors. In addition to the first cohort of approximately 670 subjects, a separate validation cohort of 120 different subjects was used. To predict cytomegalovirus infection status, the study combined high-throughput TCR immunosequencing, statistical association of individual TCRs with disease status, and machine learning. Results and caveats for the whole study, not just this receptor: The classifier was reported to diagnose cytomegalovirus status with high specificity and sensitivity in both the original and validation cohorts. A later analysis found that TCRs clustered in the first cohort also tended to co-occur in the roughly 120 validation repertoires, with 94% of cluster scores above 0. Most TCR sequences were observed very rarely across donors, whereas some public TCRs were present in many individuals. The validation cohort had no HLA typing available for a later analysis, so co-occurrence within that cohort was assessed over all 120 or so repertoires. The study gave a list of over 150 TCR beta chains associated with cytomegalovirus. A few of the identified cytomegalovirus-associated TCR beta chains were confirmed in vitro to be specific for cytomegalovirus antigens. It was suggested by the authors that the approach could potentially be generalized to other disease states and immunological phenotypes.

Separate from the approximately 700-subject first cohort, the validation cohort of about 120 subjects was the group to which the donors belonged. The library came from the immunoSEQ multiplex PCR assay. As for how the authors treated the data: A statistical classification framework was developed to diagnose cytomegalovirus status using the catalog of TCR beta chain sequences. As stored in TCRdb, this immuneACCESS dataset retains in-frame rearrangements with V and J assigned. A fraction of the clones does not appear; measured against another copy, unresolved V genes explain less than half of the discrepancy, and the remainder lacks a known reason. The V and J calls and clone size come from that table; D and trimming were worked out from the DNA. The sample table records approximately 54,000 clones; about 92% of these occur just once. The top ten clonotypes cover 7.5% to 10% of the sample. This clone was picked up one time. Which antigen it targets is not known. One base away there is no much larger clone; base qualities are not given.

For CDR1 and CDR2, the germline V gene lists SGDLS and YYNGEE. V and J are truncated by 3 bases and 8 bases respectively, leaving an intervening sequence of 20 bases. There are 16 amino acids in the CDR3, from cysteine to phenylalanine inclusive. CDR3 DNA only is kept here, 48 bases in frame from base 1. In this chain, TRBV9 is recombined with TRBJ1-4; possibly the D gene is TRBD1, per 6 matching bases. Material for sequencing was PBMCs. The clonotype originates from a woman aged 18-29 years in good health and CMV-seropositive. The nucleotide sequence reads TGTGCCAGCAGCGCTGGGTGGAACAGGGTTGGGGAAAAACTGTTTTTT. This gives the protein CASSAGWNRVGEKLFF.